This entry lists 12 T cell receptor beta chains sequenced from one sample in a study of CD8 T cells in ankylosing spondylitis. TCRdb independently ran MiXCR on the 5' RACE reads; one entry per CDR3 protein. This repertoire shows roughly 160,000 distinct CDR3 sequences, 11% found once; its top ten account for 25% to 30%. Material for sequencing was blood, either unsorted or a sorted T cell fraction (not recorded which). These receptors all come from a male donor with ankylosing spondylitis or in good health (not recorded which).

The chain is built from TRBV2 and TRBJ1-6, with D uncertain. V lost 3 bases, J lost 7 bases, and 7 bases lay in between. Germline V CDR1 and CDR2: SNHLY, FYNNEI. CDR3 length equals 13 residues. The CDR3 coding sequence is TGTGCCAGCAGTGATGGGGTAAATTCACCCCTCCACTTT. Translated: CASSDGVNSPLHF.

The rearrangement uses TRBV5-1 and TRBJ2-5; 8 positions agree with TRBD1. The trim removed 1 base at V and 1 base at J, leaving 6 bases unmatched. The CDR3 has 16 amino acids. The germline V gene encodes CDR1 SGHRS and CDR2 YFSETQ. The CDR3 region has the DNA TGCGCCAGCAGCTTGATGGACAGGGCCCTCCAAGAGACCCAGTACTTC. As protein: CASSLMDRALQETQYF.

This clonotype has at least ten counts. The chain is built from TRBV25-1 and TRBJ2-7; D is tentatively TRBD1 or TRBD2 (6 bases each). Trimming stripped 8 bases from V and 4 bases from J, with 15 bases between. In germline, CDR1 is MGHDK, CDR2 SYGVNS. This CDR3 contains 13 residues. The CDR3 DNA reads as TGTGCCAGCGAGGGGGGTTCACTTTACGAGCAGTACTTC. As protein: CASEGGSLYEQYF.

This clonotype came up a few times. The V and J genes are TRBV3-1 and TRBJ2-4, with D possibly being TRBD1 or TRBD2 (5 bases each). CDR1 LGHDT and CDR2 YNNKEL come from the germline V gene (reference sequence). V was cut by 0 bases and J by 8 bases, with 17 bases left in between. The CDR3 covers 16 residues. CDR3: CASSQDPGAGTDIQYF. In DNA form, the CDR3 reads TGTGCCAGCAGCCAAGATCCCGGCGCAGGGACGGACATTCAGTACTTC.

This chain links TRBV4-1 with TRBJ2-1; 10 bases match TRBD2. With V trimmed by 0 bases and J by 0 bases, 2 bases remained unmatched. The CDR3 has 17 residues. CDR1 and CDR2 from the germline V gene are MGHRA and YSYEKL. The CDR3 DNA reads as TGCGCCAGCAGCCAAGAGGCTAGCGGGAGCTCCTACAATGAGCAGTTCTTC. Its translation is CASSQEASGSSYNEQFF.

This clonotype was detected many times. The chain recombines TRBV12-3 or TRBV12-4 with TRBJ1-1; TRBD1 might be the D (5 bases). With 4 bases removed from V and 12 bases from J, the gap between germline ends came to 24 bases. The CDR3 has 15 amino acids. CDR3 DNA: TGTGCCAGCAGTTCAAGGGGCATCCTAATTGGAGGGACTTTCTTT. It codes for CASSSRGILIGGTFF.

This rearrangement joins TRBV20-1 to TRBJ2-7, with a weak D call TRBD1 (5 bases). The CDR3 is made up of 16 amino acids. The V end was cut by 0 bases, the J end by 3 bases, with 18 bases between. CDR1 and CDR2 from the germline V gene are DFQATT and SNEGSKA (reference sequence). For the CDR3, the DNA is TGCAGTGCTAGAGATAGGCGTAGGGGAACAAACTACGAGCAGTACTTC. As protein: CSARDRRRGTNYEQYF.

This clonotype was counted ten times or more. CDR3 coding DNA: TGTGCCAGCAGTTTTGGGCGGGTGAACACTGAAGCTTTCTTT. Protein: CASSFGRVNTEAFF. The chain has TRBV12-3 or TRBV12-4 and TRBJ1-1; D gene uncertain. CDR3 length equals 14 residues. Trimming cost V 3 bases and J 0 bases, with 8 bases left between them.

This clonotype was found many times. DNA for the CDR3: TGCAGTGCTAGGGGCTCACTAGCGGGGGGCTTTAGGTACGAGCAGTACTTC. Amino acids: CSARGSLAGGFRYEQYF. The chain recombines TRBV20-1 with TRBJ2-7; 12 nucleotides line up with TRBD2. Germline V gene data show CDR1 as DFQATT and CDR2 as SNEGSKA (reference sequence). This CDR3 is 17 amino acids long. J was trimmed by 4 bases and V by 3 bases; bases with no gene match: 13.

This clonotype has at least ten counts. This sequence joins TRBV6-1 and TRBJ2-7; D is ambiguous. The V end was cut by 8 bases, the J end by 0 bases, with 11 bases between. Germline V gene data show CDR1 as MNHNS and CDR2 as SASEGT. CDR3 length: 13 amino acids. This chain's CDR3 is CASGVLGSYEQYF. The DNA of the CDR3 is TGTGCCAGCGGGGTCCTGGGCTCCTACGAGCAGTACTTC.

Note on this clonotype: One junction end disagrees with the germline gene, perhaps due to a read error. This sequence joins TRBV10-3 and TRBJ2-5; TRBD2 matches 10 bases. This CDR3 region has 15 residues. Germline CDR1 ENHRY, CDR2 SYGVKD. The CDR3 nucleotides read TGTACCATCAGGCGAGAACTAGCGGGGATGGAGACCCAGTACTTC. This codes for CTIRRELAGMETQYF.

This clonotype showed up many times. The V and J genes are TRBV9 and TRBJ1-1; D unclear. Trimming removed 6 bases from V and 1 base from J, with 13 bases in between. CDR1 is SGDLS and CDR2 is YYNGEE in the germline V gene. This CDR3 is 14 amino acids long. The CDR3 region is CASNELPTNTEAFF. CDR3 sequence (DNA): TGTGCCAGCAACGAACTCCCGACGAACACTGAAGCTTTCTTT.